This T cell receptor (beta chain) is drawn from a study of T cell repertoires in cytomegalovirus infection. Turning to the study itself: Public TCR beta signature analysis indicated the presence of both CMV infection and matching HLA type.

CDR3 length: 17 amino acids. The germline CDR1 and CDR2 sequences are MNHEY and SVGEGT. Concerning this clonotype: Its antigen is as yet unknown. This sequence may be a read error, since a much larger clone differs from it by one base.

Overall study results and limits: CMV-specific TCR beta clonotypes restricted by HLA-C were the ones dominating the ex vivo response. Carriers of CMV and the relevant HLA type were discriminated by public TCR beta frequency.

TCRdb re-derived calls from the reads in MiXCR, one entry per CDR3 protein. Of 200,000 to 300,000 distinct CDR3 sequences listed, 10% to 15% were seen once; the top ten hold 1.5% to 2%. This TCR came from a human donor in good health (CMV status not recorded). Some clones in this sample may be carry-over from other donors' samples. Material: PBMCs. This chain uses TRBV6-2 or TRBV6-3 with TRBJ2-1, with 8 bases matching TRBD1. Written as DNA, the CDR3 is TGTGCCGGCAGTTCGCTCCCCACGGACAGGGTTCGCAATGAGCAGTTCTTC. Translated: CAGSSLPTDRVRNEQFF.